The 2 T cell receptor beta chains below come from one sample, sequenced in a study of cytomegalovirus exposure and HLA in healthy donors. It was with 60 Vbeta and 13 Jbeta primers that the PCR ran. Libraries were prepared by immunoSEQ multiplex PCR; TCRdb keeps only in-frame clonotypes and omits some of them. The repertoire has tens of thousands of clones, more than 50% of them found once; the top ten carry 3.5% to 4.5%. The source material was PBMCs. These receptors were taken from a male donor in good health and CMV-seropositive.

This clone has just a few counts. The chain combines TRBV7-2 with TRBJ1-1; no clear D. This CDR3 spans 18 amino acids. Germline V CDR1 and CDR2: SGHTA, FQGNSA. V lost 4 bases to trimming and J lost 0 bases, with 21 bases between them. CDR3 bases: TGTGCCAGCAGCTGTCCGCCCTTCAAGAGATGCATGAACACTGAAGCTTTCTTT. This codes for CASSCPPFKRCMNTEAFF.

The V and J genes are TRBV6-6 and TRBJ2-1; unclear D gene. Trimming cost V 2 bases and J 7 bases, with 12 bases left between them. The CDR3 runs to 14 residues. Germline loops: CDR1 MNHNY, CDR2 SVGAGI (reference sequence). CDR3 bases: TGTGCCAGCAGTTACATTCAGGTCAGGAATGAGCAGTTCTTC. This sequence encodes CASSYIQVRNEQFF.